Shown below are 9 T cell receptor beta chains from a single sample sequenced in a study of cytomegalovirus exposure and HLA in healthy donors (dated 2017 in TCRdb). Library preparation used the immunoSEQ multiplex PCR assay. For the multiplex PCR, a mixture combining 60 forward primers for TCR Vbeta segments and 13 reverse primers for TCR Jbeta segments was used. TCRdb took over this immuneACCESS table, retaining in-frame rearrangements with V and J assigned. Such tables are incomplete; in checked studies, under half of the missing clones stem from an unresolved V gene, and the remainder is unexplained. In all, the sample holds 230,000 or so clones, and around 90% of those were seen once. The ten largest clones represent 1.7% of the sample. Input material: PBMCs. The source is a girl aged 2 to 10 in good health and CMV-seronegative.

The V call is TRBV19, the J call TRBJ2-3; no definite D call. V shed 7 bases and J shed 1 base, with 12 bases lying between them. This CDR3 has 14 amino acids. CDR1 and CDR2 from the germline V gene are LNHDA and SQIVND (reference sequence). This CDR3 is CASKARQGTDTQYF. CDR3 nucleotides: TGTGCCAGTAAAGCCCGCCAGGGCACAGATACGCAGTATTTT.

This sequence joins TRBV4-2 and TRBJ2-7, with 9 bases identical to TRBD2. The CDR3 is 17 residues long. CDR1 is LGHNA and CDR2 is YNFKEQ in the germline V gene. V was clipped by 0 bases and J by 2 bases; unmatched bases: 8. The CDR3 region has the DNA TGTGCCAGCAGCCAAGACAATAGCGGGAGAACAGCCTACGAGCAGTACTTC. It translates to CASSQDNSGRTAYEQYF.

This chain's CDR3 is CASSPPRVGANVLTF. The CDR3 DNA follows: TGTGCCAGCAGCCCCCCCAGGGTTGGGGCCAACGTCCTGACTTTC. The chain carries TRBV13 and TRBJ2-6; TRBD1 might be the D (5 bases). Germline values: CDR1 PRHDT, CDR2 FYEKMQ (reference sequence). The V end lost 5 bases, the J end lost 3 bases, and 11 bases lay between the germline ends. This CDR3 is built from 15 residues. Combining the CDR3 with reference TRBV13 and TRBJ2-6 gives the whole variable domain AAGVIQSPRHLIKEKRETATLKCYPIPRHDTVYWYQQGPGQDPQFLISFYEKMQSDKGSIPDRFSAQQFSDYHSELNMSSLELGDSALYFCASSPPRVGANVLTFGAGSRLTVL.

The rearrangement joins TRBV6-5 to TRBJ2-2, with 7 bases that match TRBD1. CDR1 and CDR2 from the germline V gene are MNHEY and SVGAGI. CDR3 size: 15 residues. V lost 10 bases and J lost 1; bases outside the gene matches: 9. The CDR3 here is CAIRDRARNTGELFF. The CDR3 DNA is TGTGCCATTCGAGACAGGGCGAGGAACACCGGGGAGCTGTTTTTT.

V is TRBV18 and J is TRBJ1-2; 8 bases agree with TRBD1. V was pared by 4 bases and J by 2 bases, with 3 bases of the junction left unmatched. The germline V gene has CDR1 KGHSH and CDR2 LQKENI. The CDR3 totals 14 residues. The CDR3 nucleotides read TGTGCCAGCTCACAGACAGGGGAGAACTATGGCTACACCTTC. This gives the protein CASSQTGENYGYTF.

CDR3 residues: CASSLQQLGDTEAFF. CDR3 DNA sequence: TGTGCCAGCAGTCTTCAACAACTCGGGGACACTGAAGCTTTCTTT. The gene calls are TRBV28 and TRBJ1-1; D is unresolved. CDR1 and CDR2 (germline): MDHEN, SYDVKM. The CDR3 consists of 15 residues. Trimming shortened V by 5 bases and J by 3 bases, and 16 bases separated the two germline ends.

Of note for this clone: Other DNA sequences in the sample encode the same CDR3. The chain joins TRBV9 to TRBJ1-1, with D maybe TRBD1 (5 bases). CDR1 is SGDLS, CDR2 YYNGEE, per germline. V gave up 4 bases and J gave up 0 bases, with 10 bases separating them. The CDR3 runs 14 residues. The CDR3 spells CASSPQGLNTEAFF. The CDR3, as DNA: TGTGCCAGCAGCCCGCAGGGATTGAACACTGAAGCTTTCTTT.

This clone turned up a few times. The V gene is TRBV29-1, the J gene TRBJ1-1; 10 bases fit TRBD1. The trim removed 6 bases at V and 0 bases at J, leaving 7 bases unmatched. CDR3 length equals 15 residues. The germline V gene has CDR1 SQVTM and CDR2 ANQGSEA. The CDR3 reads CSVDPGQGMNTEAFF. The CDR3 coding sequence is TGCAGCGTGGATCCGGGACAGGGGATGAACACTGAAGCTTTCTTT. The complete variable domain, with remaining parts taken from reference TRBV29-1 and TRBJ1-1, reads SAVISQKPSRDICQRGTSLTIQCQVDSQVTMMFWYRQQPGQSLTLIATANQGSEATYESGFVIDKFPISRPNLTFSTLTVSNMSPEDSSIYLCSVDPGQGMNTEAFFGQGTRLTVV.

The V gene is TRBV5-5, the J gene TRBJ2-7; tentatively, D is TRBD1 (5 bases). Trimming left V 0 bases short and J 5 bases short, with 12 bases between. Germline V gives CDR1 SGHKS, CDR2 YYEKEE (reference sequence). The CDR3 consists of 14 residues. The chain's CDR3 is CASSLGQILNEQYF. In DNA, the CDR3 is TGTGCCAGCAGCTTGGGACAGATTCTTAACGAGCAGTACTTC.